This record covers a single TCR beta chain. What it recognizes is unknown. The data were taken from a study of shared clonotypes between healthy human individuals. At the level of the study: The composition of the donors was a couple of women and a few men aged 18 to 49. Per-donor plates numbered three CD4 naive, three CD4 memory, two CD8 naive and one CD8 memory.

The germline V gene encodes CDR1 MGHRA and CDR2 YSYEKL. V lost 4 bases and J 2 bases, leaving 8 bases between the germline ends. The CDR3 runs 14 residues. Produced via immunoSEQ multiplex PCR; TCRdb's table is partial and in-frame only. The table has more than 900,000 clones, around 78% seen once. General study results and limits: Among non-shared clonotypes, generation probabilities were lower than among those shared by all four donors.

Input material: memory CD4+ T cells from PBMCs. Subset specified: CD45RA-negative fraction. The chain combines TRBV4-1 with TRBJ1-4; D ambiguous. The clonotype comes from a man aged 18 to 29 in good health. Some clones in this sample may be carry-over from other donors' samples. The CDR3 sequence: CASSRTGTNEKLFF. CDR3 coding DNA: TGCGCCAGCAGCCGGACGGGGACTAATGAAAAACTGTTTTTT.